The T cell receptor beta chain under discussion was sequenced for a study of blood T cell repertoires in COVID-19. Original analysis: Nucleated cell number was recorded as an estimate derived from reference gene primer amplification. Sequencing was performed with immunoSEQ multiplex PCR; in TCRdb, only in-frame clones are kept and a portion is missing. V and J calls and clone size are as listed in that table; D and trimming were resolved from the DNA. The sample contains tens of thousands of clones, approximately 90% of which appear only once. Looked up from germline, CDR1 is GTSNPN and CDR2 is SVGIG (reference sequence). Trimming took 3 bases from V and 0 from J, leaving 11 bases between them. The CDR3 runs 14 residues.

This receptor was identified in a human donor with active COVID-19. The donor label of this sample is uncertain. This chain joins TRBV30 and TRBJ1-2; D is possibly TRBD1 (6 bases). Sequences were obtained from peripheral blood. CDR3 loop: CAWRAGEANYGYTF. CDR3 DNA sequence: TGTGCCTGGAGAGCAGGGGAAGCTAACTATGGCTACACCTTC. Variable domain in full (rest from reference TRBV30 and TRBJ1-2): SQTIHQWPATLVQPVGSPLSLECTVEGTSNPNLYWYRQAAGRGLQLLFYSVGIGQISSEVPQNLSASRPQDRQFILSSKKLLLSDSGFYLCAWRAGEANYGYTFGSGTRLTVV.